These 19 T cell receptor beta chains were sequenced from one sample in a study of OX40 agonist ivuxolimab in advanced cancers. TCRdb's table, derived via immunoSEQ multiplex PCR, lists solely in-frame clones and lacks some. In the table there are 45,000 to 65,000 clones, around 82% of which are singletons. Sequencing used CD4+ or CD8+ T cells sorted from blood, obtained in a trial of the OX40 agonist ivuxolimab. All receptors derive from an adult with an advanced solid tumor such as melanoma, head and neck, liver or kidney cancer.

The CDR3, as DNA: TGCGCCAGCAGCTCCCAGCCAGGGGGGCGATCAGATACGCAGTATTTT. Its protein product is CASSSQPGGRSDTQYF. V usage is TRBV5-1 and J usage is TRBJ2-3, with D tentatively TRBD1 (7 bases). This CDR3 is 16 amino acids long. CDR1 SGHRS and CDR2 YFSETQ come from the germline V gene. Trimming stripped 3 bases from V and 4 bases from J, with 18 bases between.

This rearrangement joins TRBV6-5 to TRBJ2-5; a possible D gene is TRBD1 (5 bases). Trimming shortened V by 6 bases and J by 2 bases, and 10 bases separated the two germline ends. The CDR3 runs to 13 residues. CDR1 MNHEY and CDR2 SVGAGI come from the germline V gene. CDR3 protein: CASSSPGQETQYF. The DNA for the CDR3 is TGTGCCAGCAGCTCCCCAGGGCAAGAGACCCAGTACTTC.

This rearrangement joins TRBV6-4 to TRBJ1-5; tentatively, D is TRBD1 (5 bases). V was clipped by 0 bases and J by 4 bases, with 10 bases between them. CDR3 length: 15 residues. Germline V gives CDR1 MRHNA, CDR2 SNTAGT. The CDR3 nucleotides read TGTGCCAGCAGTGACTCTCTCAGGGAAAATCAGCCCCAGCATTTT. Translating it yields CASSDSLRENQPQHF.

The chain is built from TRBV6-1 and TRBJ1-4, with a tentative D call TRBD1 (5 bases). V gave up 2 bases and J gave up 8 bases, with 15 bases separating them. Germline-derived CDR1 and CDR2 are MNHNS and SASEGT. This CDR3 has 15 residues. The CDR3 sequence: CASSELGQGWEKLFF. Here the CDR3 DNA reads TGTGCCAGCAGTGAATTGGGGCAGGGATGGGAAAAACTGTTTTTT.

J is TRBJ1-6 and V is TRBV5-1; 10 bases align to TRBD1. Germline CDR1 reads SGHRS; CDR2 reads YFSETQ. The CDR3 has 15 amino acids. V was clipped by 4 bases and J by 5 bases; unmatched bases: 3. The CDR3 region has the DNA TGCGCCAGCAGCCAGGGGACAGGGGATAATTCACCCCTCCACTTT. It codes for CASSQGTGDNSPLHF.

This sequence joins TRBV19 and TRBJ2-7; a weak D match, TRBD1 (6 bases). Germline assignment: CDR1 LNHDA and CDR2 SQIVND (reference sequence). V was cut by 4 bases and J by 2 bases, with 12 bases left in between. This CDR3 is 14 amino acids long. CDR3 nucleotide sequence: TGTGCCAGTAGTAAGACAGGCACGACCTACGAGCAGTACTTC. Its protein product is CASSKTGTTYEQYF.

CDR3 DNA sequence: TGTGCCGCCGGAGCCGGGACTAGCTTCCACGAGCAGTACTTC. It encodes CAAGAGTSFHEQYF. The chain carries TRBV10-3 and TRBJ2-7, with TRBD2 matching 9 bases. Germline V gene lookup returns CDR1 ENHRY and CDR2 SYGVKD. CDR3 size: 14 residues. J was trimmed by 5 bases and V by 11 bases; bases with no gene match: 13.

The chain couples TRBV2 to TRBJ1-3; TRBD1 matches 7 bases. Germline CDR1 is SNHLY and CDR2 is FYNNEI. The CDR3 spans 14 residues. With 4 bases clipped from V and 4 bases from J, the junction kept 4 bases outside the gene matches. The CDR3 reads CASSGGTVGNTIYF. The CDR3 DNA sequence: TGTGCCAGCAGTGGCGGGACAGTAGGAAACACCATATATTTT.

The CDR3 DNA follows: TGTGCCAGTAGTATAGGCATAAATGAGCAGTTCTTC. Its protein product is CASSIGINEQFF. The genes are TRBV19 and TRBJ2-1; D is unclear. CDR3 size: 12 residues. V was pared by 1 base and J by 7 bases, with 5 bases between. Germline CDR1 reads LNHDA; CDR2 reads SQIVND (reference sequence).

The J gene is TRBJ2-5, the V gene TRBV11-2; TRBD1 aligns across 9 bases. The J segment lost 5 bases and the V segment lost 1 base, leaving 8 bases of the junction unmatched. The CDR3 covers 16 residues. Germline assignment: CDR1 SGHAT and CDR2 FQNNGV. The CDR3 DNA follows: TGTGCCAGCAGCTTAGTACAGGGGGCATCGGGGGAGACCCAGTACTTC. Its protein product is CASSLVQGASGETQYF.

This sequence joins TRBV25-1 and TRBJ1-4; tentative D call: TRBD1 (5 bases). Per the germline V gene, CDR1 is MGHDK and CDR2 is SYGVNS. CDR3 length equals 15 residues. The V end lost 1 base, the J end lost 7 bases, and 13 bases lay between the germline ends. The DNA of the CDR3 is TGTGCCAGCAGTGAATCTGGGGGTCTAGGTGAAAAACTGTTTTTT. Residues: CASSESGGLGEKLFF.

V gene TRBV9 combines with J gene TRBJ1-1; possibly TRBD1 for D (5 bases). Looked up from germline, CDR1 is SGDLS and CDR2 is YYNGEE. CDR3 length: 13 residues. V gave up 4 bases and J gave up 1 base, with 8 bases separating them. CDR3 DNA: TGTGCCAGCAGCAACGGACAGAACACTGAAGCTTTCTTT. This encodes CASSNGQNTEAFF.

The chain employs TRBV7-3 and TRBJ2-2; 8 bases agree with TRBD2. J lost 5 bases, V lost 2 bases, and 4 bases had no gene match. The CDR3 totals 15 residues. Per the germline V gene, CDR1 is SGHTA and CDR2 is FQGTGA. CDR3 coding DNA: TGTGCCAGCAGCTTATATAGCGGGGTAACCGGGGAGCTGTTTTTT. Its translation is CASSLYSGVTGELFF.

The CDR3 sequence is CASSLLQGDEQYF. The CDR3 coding sequence is TGTGCCAGCAGCTTACTCCAGGGGGACGAGCAGTACTTC. The chain carries TRBV7-2 and TRBJ2-7, with 7 bases identical to TRBD1. Germline lookup yields CDR1 SGHTA and CDR2 FQGNSA. Trimming removed 2 bases from V and 5 bases from J; junction bases left unmatched: 3. The CDR3 is 13 amino acids.

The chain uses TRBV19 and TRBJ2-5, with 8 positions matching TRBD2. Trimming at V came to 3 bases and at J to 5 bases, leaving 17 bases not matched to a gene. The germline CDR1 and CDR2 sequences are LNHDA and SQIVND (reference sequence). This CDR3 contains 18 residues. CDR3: CASSIRRVSGVGWETQYF. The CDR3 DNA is TGTGCCAGTAGTATTCGGAGGGTTAGCGGGGTCGGCTGGGAGACCCAGTACTTC.

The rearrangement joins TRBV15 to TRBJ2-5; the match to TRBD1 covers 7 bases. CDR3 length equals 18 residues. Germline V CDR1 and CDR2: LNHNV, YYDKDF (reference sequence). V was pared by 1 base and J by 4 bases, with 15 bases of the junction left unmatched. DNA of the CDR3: TGTGCCACCAGCAGAGGGACCTTGAGACAGGGTAAAAGAGAGACCCAGTACTTC. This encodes CATSRGTLRQGKRETQYF.

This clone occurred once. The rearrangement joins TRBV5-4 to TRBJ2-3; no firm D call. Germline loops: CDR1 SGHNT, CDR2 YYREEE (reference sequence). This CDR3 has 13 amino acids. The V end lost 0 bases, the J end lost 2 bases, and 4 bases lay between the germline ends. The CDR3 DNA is TGTGCCAGCAGCTTGGGTACCACAGATACGCAGTATTTT. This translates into CASSLGTTDTQYF.

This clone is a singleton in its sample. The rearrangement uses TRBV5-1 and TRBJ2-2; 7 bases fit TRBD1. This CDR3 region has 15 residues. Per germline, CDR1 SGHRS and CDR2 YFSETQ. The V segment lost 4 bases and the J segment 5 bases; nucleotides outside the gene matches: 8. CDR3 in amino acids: CASSQTGKNTGELFF. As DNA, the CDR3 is TGCGCCAGCAGCCAGACAGGGAAGAATACCGGGGAGCTGTTTTTT.

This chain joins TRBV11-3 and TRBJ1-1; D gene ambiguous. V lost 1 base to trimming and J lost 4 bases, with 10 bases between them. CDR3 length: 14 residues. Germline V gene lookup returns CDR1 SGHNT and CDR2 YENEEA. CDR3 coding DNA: TGTGCCAGCAGCTTAGGTTTTGGAATCACTGAAGCTTTCTTT. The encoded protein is CASSLGFGITEAFF.